One and the same sample provided the 21 T cell receptor beta chains below, sequenced in a study of blood T cell repertoires in COVID-19. Some clones are missing from TCRdb's copy, which holds only in-frame ones; the method was immunoSEQ multiplex PCR. The sample lists approximately 200,000 clones; 75% to 90% were seen once. Sequencing was performed on PBMCs or T cells enriched from blood (not recorded which). The receptors here all came from a man aged 35 to 55 who had recovered from COVID-19.

The rearrangement uses TRBV18 and TRBJ2-5; a possible D gene is TRBD1 (5 bases). Germline V CDR1 and CDR2: KGHSH, LQKENI. The V and J ends lost 2 bases and 5 bases respectively, with 9 bases between them. This CDR3 has 13 amino acids. The CDR3 protein is CASSPSGLETQYF. The DNA of the CDR3 is TGTGCCAGCTCACCATCAGGGCTGGAGACCCAGTACTTC.

This clone was counted a few times. The chain joins TRBV12-3 or TRBV12-4 to TRBJ1-1; 8 bases align to TRBD1. With 5 bases clipped from V and 11 bases from J, the junction kept 10 bases outside the gene matches. This CDR3 region has 13 residues. CDR3 loop: CASSLNRGYRAFF. The CDR3 DNA follows: TGTGCCAGCAGTCTTAACAGGGGGTATAGGGCTTTCTTT.

The gene calls are TRBV13 and TRBJ1-3; D is ambiguous. There are 16 residues in the CDR3. In germline, CDR1 is PRHDT, CDR2 FYEKMQ (reference sequence). Trimming removed 5 bases at V and 3 bases at J, with 17 bases between. The CDR3 loop is CASSLAGSLGGNTIYF. The CDR3 nucleotides are TGTGCCAGCAGCCTCGCCGGGTCCTTGGGTGGAAACACCATATATTTT.

The chain joins TRBV28 to TRBJ2-7; 11 bases line up with TRBD1. Germline assignment: CDR1 MDHEN and CDR2 SYDVKM. V lost 6 bases to trimming and J lost 1 base; unmatched junction nucleotides: 2. This CDR3 is built from 14 residues. In nucleotides, the CDR3 is TGTGCCAGCAGGGGGGACAGGGGGTCCTACGAGCAGTACTTC. Protein: CASRGDRGSYEQYF.

This chain uses TRBV5-1 with TRBJ1-2; 10 positions agree with TRBD1. The CDR3 runs to 17 residues. Germline V lookup: CDR1 SGHRS, CDR2 YFSETQ. V shed 4 bases, J shed 4 bases, and the junction held 13 bases outside the gene matches. In DNA, the CDR3 is TGCGCCAGCAGCCCGAGACAGGGGGCCTCTTGGTCCTATGGCTACACCTTC. Translated, it gives CASSPRQGASWSYGYTF.

This chain connects TRBV29-1 to TRBJ2-3; D may correspond to TRBD1 or TRBD2 (6 bases each). CDR1 is SQVTM, CDR2 ANQGSEA, per germline. This CDR3 has 13 residues. Between the trimmed V and J ends, which lost 7 bases and 0 bases, there was a span of 11 bases. CDR3 nucleotides: TGCAGCGGGGGGGCCTCTAGCACAGATACGCAGTATTTT. It encodes CSGGASSTDTQYF.

V usage is TRBV6-5 and J usage is TRBJ1-6; 8 bases fit TRBD1. With 8 bases clipped from V and 10 bases from J, the junction kept 7 bases outside the gene matches. Per germline, CDR1 MNHEY and CDR2 SVGAGI. The CDR3 is 13 amino acids. CDR3 nucleotides: TGTGCCAGCGGCAGACAGGGGCGGTCACCCCTCCACTTT. It codes for CASGRQGRSPLHF.

The chain is built from TRBV5-1 and TRBJ2-2, with TRBD1 identical over 9 bases. Germline CDR1 reads SGHRS; CDR2 reads YFSETQ. CDR3 length equals 15 residues. V shed 1 base, J shed 4 bases, and the junction held 2 bases outside the gene matches. CDR3 sequence (DNA): TGCGCCAGCAGCTTGATGGGACAGGGCACCGGGGAGCTGTTTTTT. Translation: CASSLMGQGTGELFF.

The V call is TRBV3-1 (or the pseudogene TRBV3-2), the J call TRBJ2-2, with TRBD2 matching over 9 bases. The trim removed 4 bases at V and 6 bases at J, leaving 12 bases unmatched. The CDR3 length is 17 residues. Germline V gene sequence: CDR1 LGHDT, CDR2 YNNKEL (reference sequence). The CDR3 spells CASSPALGRGGAGELFF. The DNA of the CDR3 is TGTGCCAGCAGCCCCGCCTTGGGTCGCGGGGGGGCCGGGGAGCTGTTTTTT.

V and J are TRBV25-1 and TRBJ2-1; possible D gene TRBD1, 5 bases. This CDR3 spans 14 amino acids. Trimming left V 5 bases short and J 5 bases short, with 13 bases between. The V gene's germline CDR1 is MGHDK and CDR2 SYGVNS. The CDR3 loop reads CASSSGYGDNEQFF. Here the CDR3 DNA reads TGTGCCAGCAGTTCAGGGTATGGGGACAATGAGCAGTTCTTC.

This clone has more than one count but fewer than ten. The chain combines TRBV5-1 with TRBJ2-7, with 9 nucleotides matching TRBD1. Germline assignment: CDR1 SGHRS and CDR2 YFSETQ. V gave up 1 base and J gave up 3 bases; unmatched junction bases: 2. The CDR3 runs to 14 residues. The CDR3 coding sequence is TGCGCCAGCAGCTTGACAGGGGGCATCTACGAGCAGTACTTC. The encoded protein is CASSLTGGIYEQYF.

The V and J genes are TRBV19 and TRBJ2-1; tentative D call: TRBD2 (5 bases). This CDR3 is 15 amino acids long. Trimming removed 5 bases from V and 2 bases from J, with 13 bases in between. CDR1 is LNHDA, CDR2 SQIVND, per germline (reference sequence). CDR3 sequence reads: CASSPGGAAYNEQFF. As DNA, the CDR3 is TGTGCCAGTAGTCCCGGAGGAGCGGCCTACAATGAGCAGTTCTTC.

A single count supports this clone. The rearrangement joins TRBV2 to TRBJ2-1; tentatively, D is TRBD2 (6 bases). CDR3 length equals 14 residues. Germline values: CDR1 SNHLY, CDR2 FYNNEI. Trimming cost V 5 bases and J 4 bases, with 12 bases left between them. The CDR3 sequence: CASSSSGQYNEQFF. The CDR3 DNA is TGTGCCAGCAGTAGTAGCGGACAATACAATGAGCAGTTCTTC.

The table lists this clone with a few counts. This chain uses TRBV11-2 with TRBJ2-2, with a weak D call TRBD2 (6 bases). The germline V gene encodes CDR1 SGHAT and CDR2 FQNNGV. V lost 5 bases, J lost 0 bases, and 10 bases lay in between. This CDR3 is 15 amino acids long. This chain's CDR3 is CASSKWGANTGELFF. The CDR3 DNA reads TGTGCCAGCAGCAAGTGGGGGGCGAACACCGGGGAGCTGTTTTTT.

This sequence joins TRBV24-1 and TRBJ2-1, with TRBD2 matching over 9 bases. The CDR3 is 15 residues long. The ends lost 3 bases at V and 1 base at J; junction bases unmatched: 0. Germline V gene data show CDR1 as KGHDR and CDR2 as SFDVKD. Here the CDR3 reads CATSDSGRSYNEQFF. CDR3 nucleotides: TGTGCCACCAGTGATAGCGGGAGGTCCTACAATGAGCAGTTCTTC.

V usage is TRBV6-5 and J usage is TRBJ2-1; 8 nucleotides align to TRBD2. The CDR3 covers 15 residues. Germline trimming cut 5 bases from V and 7 bases from J; bases unmatched to any gene: 10. Germline assignment: CDR1 MNHEY and CDR2 SVGAGI. The DNA for the CDR3 is TGTGCCAGCAGTCGTAGCGGGGTCCCTAGGAATGAGCAGTTCTTC. Translated, it gives CASSRSGVPRNEQFF.

CDR3 loop: CASSEWDRTYEGYTF. The DNA for the CDR3 is TGTGCCAGCAGTGAATGGGACAGGACGTATGAAGGCTACACCTTC. The chain links TRBV2 to TRBJ1-2; TRBD1 matches at 8 bases. Germline-derived CDR1 and CDR2 are SNHLY and FYNNEI. Trimming took 2 bases from V and 8 from J; bases not matched to a gene: 10. This CDR3 contains 15 residues.

V and J are TRBV6-5 and TRBJ2-7; maybe TRBD1 (6 bases). This CDR3 region has 15 residues. V was cut by 6 bases and J by 4 bases, with 19 bases left in between. Germline V CDR1 and CDR2: MNHEY, SVGAGI. CDR3 protein: CASSKVTGGFYEQYF. The CDR3 bases are TGTGCCAGCAGCAAGGTGACAGGAGGATTTTACGAGCAGTACTTC.

This clone was counted a few times. The J gene is TRBJ1-4, the V gene TRBV7-9; possibly TRBD1 for D (5 bases). Between the trimmed V and J ends, which lost 4 bases and 6 bases, there was a span of 12 bases. The CDR3 spans 14 residues. Germline CDR1 is SEHNR and CDR2 is FQNEAQ (reference sequence). The CDR3 loop is CASSSSGGDEKLFF. CDR3 DNA sequence: TGTGCCAGCAGCTCTTCCGGGGGGGATGAAAAACTGTTTTTT.

The chain is built from TRBV10-1 and TRBJ2-7; TRBD1 is a possible D gene (6 bases). Germline V CDR1 and CDR2: WNHNN, SYGVQD (reference sequence). V shed 7 bases and J shed 6 bases, with 16 bases lying between them. The CDR3 contains 13 residues. CDR3 bases: TGCGCCAGCACTATCCTTCCCAGGGGCGAGCAGTACTTC. Residues: CASTILPRGEQYF.

This chain links TRBV6-5 with TRBJ2-7; 9 positions agree with TRBD1. V lost 2 bases and J lost 0; bases outside the gene matches: 5. The CDR3 covers 16 residues. CDR1 is MNHEY, CDR2 SVGAGI, per germline. The CDR3 DNA sequence: TGTGCCAGCAGTTACCTAACGGGACAGGGCTCCTACGAGCAGTACTTC. The encoded protein is CASSYLTGQGSYEQYF.